Presented here are 31 T cell receptor beta chains from one specimen sequenced in a study of control samples from healthy donors and cancer patients (dated by TCRdb to about 2020). Library preparation used the immunoSEQ multiplex PCR assay. Not all clones reach the TCRdb copy of this immuneACCESS table, which keeps in-frame sequences only. Checked studies attribute under half of the gap to unresolved V genes and leave the rest unexplained. For this sample the table gives some 100,000 clones, of which 90% were detected only once. About 4.2% of the sample is held by the ten biggest clonotypes. Sample: blood. All receptors derive from a human donor in good health. The donor label of this sample is uncertain.

V is TRBV18 and J is TRBJ1-4, with TRBD1 identical over 7 bases. CDR3 length equals 15 residues. Germline loops: CDR1 KGHSH, CDR2 LQKENI. The trim removed 5 bases at V and 7 bases at J, leaving 10 bases unmatched. Written as DNA, the CDR3 is TGTGCCAGCTCAGGGGCAGGGGGAAGAACTGAAAAACTGTTTTTT. Protein product: CASSGAGGRTEKLFF.

The V gene is TRBV23-1, the J gene TRBJ1-3; 12 bases line up with TRBD1. TRBV23-1 carries the ORF label, with uncertain function. The CDR3 contains 21 residues. Trimming removed 4 bases from V and 0 bases from J; junction bases left unmatched: 16. The CDR3 spells CASSRLKGPGQGATSGNTIYF. The CDR3, as DNA: TGCGCCAGCAGTCGGCTAAAGGGGCCGGGACAGGGGGCCACCTCTGGAAACACCATATATTTT.

This chain connects TRBV27 to TRBJ2-7; the match to TRBD1 covers 7 bases. This CDR3 comprises 15 residues. Germline CDR1 reads MNHEY; CDR2 reads SMNVEV (reference sequence). V lost 2 bases and J lost 4; bases outside the gene matches: 8. The CDR3 sequence: CASSLHRGPDYEQYV. CDR3 in DNA: TGTGCCAGCAGTTTACACAGGGGACCCGATTACGAGCAGTACGTC.

The gene calls are TRBV27 and TRBJ2-3; 8 nucleotides agree with TRBD2. The CDR3 contains 14 residues. Trimming took 8 bases from V and 2 from J; bases not matched to a gene: 6. Per germline, CDR1 MNHEY and CDR2 SMNVEV (reference sequence). CDR3 in amino acids: CASARGGLTDTQYF. The CDR3 nucleotides read TGTGCCAGCGCCCGGGGGGGCCTCACAGATACGCAGTATTTT.

This rearrangement joins TRBV19 to TRBJ2-7; 12 bases line up with TRBD1. Trimming cost V 7 bases and J 4 bases; bases outside gene matches: 8. The CDR3 contains 15 residues. The germline gives CDR1 LNHDA, CDR2 SQIVND (reference sequence). The chain's CDR3 is CASKETGQGAYEQYF. The CDR3 DNA sequence: TGTGCCAGTAAGGAAACGGGACAGGGGGCTTACGAGCAGTACTTC.

The chain combines TRBV11-2 with TRBJ1-1; perhaps TRBD1 as D (5 bases). Germline V gene sequence: CDR1 SGHAT, CDR2 FQNNGV. This CDR3 is 14 amino acids long. Between the trimmed V and J ends, which lost 5 bases and 1 base, there was a span of 11 bases. CDR3 residues: CASSQTGPNTEAFF. The CDR3 coding sequence is TGTGCCAGCAGCCAAACAGGACCGAACACTGAAGCTTTCTTT.

The rearrangement links TRBV19 to TRBJ2-2, with 7 positions matching TRBD1. CDR1 is LNHDA and CDR2 is SQIVND in the germline V gene (reference sequence). The length of the CDR3 is 14 residues. V was clipped by 10 bases and J by 6 bases; unmatched bases: 11. CDR3 protein: CATLPRTGAGELFF. The CDR3 bases are TGTGCCACCCTGCCGCGGACAGGAGCCGGGGAGCTGTTTTTT.

The chain is built from TRBV7-3 and TRBJ1-2; weak D call: TRBD1 (5 bases). Germline CDR1 and CDR2: SGHTA and FQGTGA. The CDR3 length is 13 residues. The V and J ends lost 2 bases and 7 bases respectively, with 11 bases between them. In nucleotides, the CDR3 is TGTGCCAGCAGCTTAGACAGAGCGGTTGGCTACACCTTC. Translated, it gives CASSLDRAVGYTF.

This chain connects TRBV24-1 to TRBJ1-1, with D tentatively TRBD1 (5 bases). This CDR3 has 12 amino acids. Trimming left V 7 bases short and J 1 base short, with 6 bases between. In germline, CDR1 is KGHDR, CDR2 SFDVKD. In nucleotides, the CDR3 is TGTGCCACCAGAGGACAGAACACTGAAGCTTTCTTT. This sequence encodes CATRGQNTEAFF.

This chain's CDR3 is CATTQGLTINEKLFF. CDR3 DNA sequence: TGTGCCACCACCCAGGGACTCACGATTAATGAAAAACTGTTTTTT. This chain joins TRBV28 and TRBJ1-4, with D perhaps matching TRBD1 (5 bases). The CDR3 is 15 amino acids. Germline-derived CDR1 and CDR2 are MDHEN and SYDVKM. Trimming stripped 10 bases from V and 4 bases from J, with 19 bases between.

The chain is built from TRBV18 and TRBJ2-2; D perhaps matches TRBD1 (5 bases). V dropped 2 bases and J dropped 1 base, with 14 bases sitting between them. CDR1 and CDR2 (germline): KGHSH, LQKENI. The CDR3 runs 17 residues. The CDR3 nucleotides are TGTGCCAGCTCACCAGAGTCTCCGACAGTGAACACCGGGGAGCTGTTTTTT. As protein: CASSPESPTVNTGELFF.

J is TRBJ2-5 and V is TRBV5-4; D call uncertain. V lost 1 base, J lost 4 bases, and 2 bases lay in between. The CDR3 is made up of 11 amino acids. Germline V gene lookup returns CDR1 SGHNT and CDR2 YYREEE (reference sequence). CDR3 in DNA: TGTGCCAGCAGCTTGTCAGAGACCCAGTACTTC. Protein product: CASSLSETQYF.

V gene TRBV5-1 combines with J gene TRBJ2-3; 7 nucleotides agree with TRBD2. The CDR3 contains 15 residues. Per germline, CDR1 SGHRS and CDR2 YFSETQ. Unmatched junction bases numbered 5, after V lost 1 base and J lost 3 bases. The CDR3 here is CASSLYNGGTDTQYF. DNA for the CDR3: TGCGCCAGCAGCTTGTATAACGGGGGGACAGATACGCAGTATTTT.

This clone was detected once. The chain combines TRBV6-5 with TRBJ2-3, with 7 bases lining up with TRBD2. Germline trimming cut 11 bases from V and 0 bases from J; bases unmatched to any gene: 5. The CDR3 sequence is 13 residues long. The V gene's germline CDR1 is MNHEY and CDR2 SVGAGI. The CDR3 here is CAGGGTSTDTQYF. CDR3 nucleotides: TGTGCCGGGGGAGGGACTAGCACAGATACGCAGTATTTT.

The sample holds one count of this clone. The CDR3 reads CSVEDPSGGHPDTQYF. The DNA for the CDR3 is TGCAGCGTTGAGGACCCTAGCGGGGGGCACCCAGATACGCAGTATTTT. The V call is TRBV29-1, the J call TRBJ2-3; TRBD2 matches at 11 bases. This CDR3 has 16 amino acids. Germline V lookup: CDR1 SQVTM, CDR2 ANQGSEA. V shed 3 bases and J 4 bases; nucleotides not matched to a gene: 9.

The V gene is TRBV5-1, the J gene TRBJ1-1; 11 positions match TRBD1. With V trimmed by 4 bases and J by 11 bases, 7 bases remained unmatched. CDR1 SGHRS and CDR2 YFSETQ come from the germline V gene. The CDR3 spans 13 residues. As DNA, the CDR3 is TGCGCCAGCAGCCCCGGACAGGGGGCGAGTGCTTTCTTT. Translating it yields CASSPGQGASAFF.

The gene calls are TRBV5-1 and TRBJ2-7; D gene ambiguous. V was pared by 7 bases and J by 3 bases, with 17 bases between. The CDR3 sequence is 14 residues long. Germline values: CDR1 SGHRS, CDR2 YFSETQ. The CDR3 sequence is CASRPVETYYEQYF. CDR3 nucleotide sequence: TGCGCCAGCCGCCCGGTTGAAACGTACTACGAGCAGTACTTC.

The J gene is TRBJ2-5, the V gene TRBV10-1, with 7 nucleotides matching TRBD2. The CDR3 extends over 13 amino acids. V gave up 6 bases and J gave up 5 bases; unmatched junction bases: 6. CDR1 and CDR2 from the germline V gene are WNHNN and SYGVQD (reference sequence). The CDR3 sequence: CASSRGEGETQYF. CDR3 DNA sequence: TGCGCCAGCAGCCGGGGGGAAGGGGAGACCCAGTACTTC.

This clone has just one count. The genes are TRBV5-4 and TRBJ2-1, with TRBD1 as a possible D gene (6 bases). Trimming removed 0 bases from V and 0 bases from J, with 10 bases in between. Germline loops: CDR1 SGHNT, CDR2 YYREEE (reference sequence). CDR3 size: 16 residues. The CDR3 sequence: CASSLAGASSYNEQFF. As DNA, the CDR3 is TGTGCCAGCAGCTTGGCAGGGGCGAGCTCCTACAATGAGCAGTTCTTC.

The rearrangement joins TRBV4-1 to TRBJ1-1, with D uncertain. Looked up from germline, CDR1 is MGHRA and CDR2 is YSYEKL. The ends were cut back, 0 bases at V and 4 bases at J, with 12 bases in the middle. The CDR3 runs to 15 residues. The CDR3 nucleotides read TGCGCCAGCAGCCAAGAAGGTGGACGGGGCACTGAAGCTTTCTTT. Translating gives CASSQEGGRGTEAFF.

This clone was picked up one time. The chain links TRBV9 to TRBJ1-1, with 7 bases fitting TRBD1. Germline V gene data show CDR1 as SGDLS and CDR2 as YYNGEE. The CDR3 covers 14 residues. V dropped 0 bases and J dropped 7; count of bases not matched to a gene: 6. CDR3 loop: CASSVGQGGSEAFF. DNA of the CDR3: TGTGCCAGCAGCGTAGGACAGGGAGGGAGTGAAGCTTTCTTT.

The chain carries TRBV14 and TRBJ1-6; 9 bases map to TRBD1. The CDR3 is 15 amino acids. CDR1 and CDR2 from the germline V gene are SGHDN and FVKESK. V lost 4 bases, J lost 7 bases, and 5 bases stayed unmatched. CDR3 protein: CASSPETGGNSPLHF. For the CDR3, the DNA is TGTGCCAGCAGCCCCGAGACAGGGGGGAATTCACCCCTCCACTTT. Variable domain in full (rest from reference TRBV14 and TRBJ1-6): EAGVTQFPSHSVIEKGQTVTLRCDPISGHDNLYWYRRVMGKEIKFLLHFVKESKQDESGMPNNRFLAERTGGTYSTLKVQPAELEDSGVYFCASSPETGGNSPLHFGNGTRLTVT.

V gene TRBV5-1 combines with J gene TRBJ2-1, with TRBD1 matching 9 bases. Germline CDR1 reads SGHRS; CDR2 reads YFSETQ. J lost 6 bases, V lost 4 bases, and 8 bases had no gene match. The CDR3 has 15 residues. The CDR3 reads CASSTHRGLGNEQFF. The DNA of the CDR3 is TGCGCCAGCAGCACTCACAGGGGGCTAGGCAATGAGCAGTTCTTC.

The chain links TRBV12-5 to TRBJ2-7; 11 nucleotides agree with TRBD1. V shed 4 bases and J 4 bases; nucleotides not matched to a gene: 3. This CDR3 is built from 14 residues. Germline V CDR1 and CDR2: LGHNT, FRNRAP. The CDR3 DNA follows: TGTGCTAGTGGTTCCGGACAGGGGGCTTACGAGCAGTACTTC. Translation gives CASGSGQGAYEQYF.

The genes are TRBV9 and TRBJ2-5, with D possibly matching TRBD1 (5 bases). Germline V gene sequence: CDR1 SGDLS, CDR2 YYNGEE. V was trimmed by 0 bases and J by 5 bases, leaving 14 bases between them. The CDR3 sequence is 15 residues long. CDR3 sequence reads: CASSVGPARVETQYF. CDR3 bases: TGTGCCAGCAGCGTAGGTCCGGCCAGGGTGGAGACCCAGTACTTC. Variable domain in full (rest from reference TRBV9 and TRBJ2-5): DSGVTQTPKHLITATGQRVTLRCSPRSGDLSVYWYQQSLDQGLQFLIQYYNGEERAKGNILERFSAQQFPDLHSELNLSSLELGDSALYFCASSVGPARVETQYFGPGTRLLVL.

This chain links TRBV6-5 with TRBJ2-3; 10 nucleotides align to TRBD1. From germline, CDR1 is MNHEY and CDR2 SVGAGI. CDR3 length: 15 residues. Trimming at V came to 7 bases and at J to 4 bases, leaving 8 bases not matched to a gene. The CDR3: CASKAGTGDSDTQYF. CDR3 bases: TGTGCCAGCAAGGCCGGGACAGGGGACTCAGATACGCAGTATTTT.

The chain is built from TRBV29-1 and TRBJ2-6; tentatively, D is TRBD1 (5 bases). The length of the CDR3 is 15 residues. Germline V gene lookup returns CDR1 SQVTM and CDR2 ANQGSEA. Trimming stripped 6 bases from V and 2 bases from J, with 14 bases between. The CDR3 is CSVKTVEAGANVLTF. The CDR3 DNA sequence: TGCAGCGTAAAGACAGTGGAAGCTGGGGCCAACGTCCTGACTTTC.

This clone was recorded only once. The chain combines TRBV6-2 or TRBV6-3 with TRBJ2-7; TRBD1 agrees at 10 bases. J was trimmed by 6 bases and V by 2 bases; bases with no gene match: 7. The CDR3 loop spans 15 amino acids. The V gene's germline CDR1 is MNHEY and CDR2 SVGEGT. CDR3 nucleotide sequence: TGTGCCAGCAGTTACACCCCCGGGACAGGGGTCGAGCAGTACGTC. Amino acids: CASSYTPGTGVEQYV.

The V gene is TRBV6-5, the J gene TRBJ1-1; 8 bases are a match to TRBD1. The V segment lost 2 bases and the J segment 1 base; nucleotides outside the gene matches: 6. The V gene's germline CDR1 is MNHEY and CDR2 SVGAGI. The CDR3 runs 16 residues. The CDR3 DNA follows: TGTGCCAGCAGTTACCGACAGGGGACTCGGAACACTGAAGCTTTCTTT. Protein product: CASSYRQGTRNTEAFF.

V gene TRBV28 combines with J gene TRBJ1-2, with D maybe TRBD1 (5 bases). Germline V lookup: CDR1 MDHEN, CDR2 SYDVKM. The CDR3 extends over 13 amino acids. V lost 5 bases, J lost 2 bases, and 9 bases lay in between. The CDR3 loop is CASSLDTNYGYTF. The CDR3 nucleotides are TGTGCCAGCAGTCTGGACACCAACTATGGCTACACCTTC.

The genes are TRBV7-2 and TRBJ2-1; D might be TRBD2 (5 bases). Germline assignment: CDR1 SGHTA and CDR2 FQGNSA. The CDR3 sequence is 13 residues long. Trimming stripped 4 bases from V and 3 bases from J, with 7 bases between. CDR3 in amino acids: CASSSRDYNEQFF. The CDR3 nucleotides read TGTGCCAGCAGCTCCCGGGACTACAATGAGCAGTTCTTC.